Shown below are 10 T cell receptor beta chains from a single sample sequenced in a study of T cell responses to AZD1222 COVID-19 vaccine. The data were produced by immunoSEQ multiplex PCR, yet TCRdb's version contains in-frame clones alone and is incomplete. The sample lists tens of thousands of clones, nearly 90% occurring once. The specimen was peripheral blood, collected 28 days after the second AZD1222 dose. The receptors here all came from an adult who received the AZD1222 COVID-19 vaccine.

DNA for the CDR3: TGTGCCAGCTCACCAAGAGCGGGAACCTACGAGCAGTACTTC. Amino acids: CASSPRAGTYEQYF. The chain couples TRBV18 to TRBJ2-7, with TRBD2 identical over 7 bases. This CDR3 comprises 14 residues. The germline CDR1 and CDR2 sequences are KGHSH and LQKENI. After removal of 2 bases from V and 2 bases from J, the junction contained 3 bases not matched to a gene.

CDR3 DNA: TGCAGCGTGGTAGACGGGAGTTACGAGCAGTACTTC. It specifies CSVVDGSYEQYF. The chain is built from TRBV29-1 and TRBJ2-7; the D gene is possibly TRBD2 (6 bases). This CDR3 is built from 12 residues. Germline V lookup: CDR1 SQVTM, CDR2 ANQGSEA. The V and J ends lost 6 bases and 4 bases respectively, with 13 bases between them.

The gene calls are TRBV5-1 and TRBJ1-5, with D hard to call. CDR1 and CDR2 from the germline V gene are SGHRS and YFSETQ. Trimming took 2 bases from V and 1 from J, leaving 13 bases between them. The CDR3 loop spans 16 amino acids. The CDR3 protein is CASSFWTPESNQPQHF. CDR3 DNA: TGCGCCAGCAGCTTCTGGACTCCCGAAAGCAATCAGCCCCAGCATTTT.

The chain couples TRBV5-1 to TRBJ2-7, with TRBD2 matching 8 bases. Germline V lookup: CDR1 SGHRS, CDR2 YFSETQ. The J segment lost 0 bases and the V segment lost 5 bases, leaving 7 bases of the junction unmatched. This CDR3 spans 15 amino acids. The CDR3 coding sequence is TGCGCCAGCAGTCCTACCAGCGGGAGCTCCTACGAGCAGTACTTC. This codes for CASSPTSGSSYEQYF. Full variable domain (remainder filled in from reference TRBV5-1 and TRBJ2-7): KAGVTQTPRYLIKTRGQQVTLSCSPISGHRSVSWYQQTPGQGLQFLFEYFSETQRNKGNFPGRFSGRQFSNSRSEMNVSTLELGDSALYLCASSPTSGSSYEQYFGPGTRLTVT.

The CDR3 DNA is TGCGCCAGCAGCCAAGATACAGGGCAAGGGAATGAAAAACTGTTTTTT. It is translated as CASSQDTGQGNEKLFF. The V gene is TRBV4-3, the J gene TRBJ1-4, with a tentative D call TRBD1 (6 bases). V lost 0 bases and J 5 bases, leaving 13 bases between the germline ends. The germline V gene encodes CDR1 LGHNA and CDR2 YSLEER. This CDR3 is built from 16 residues.

This clone occurred a few times. At the DNA level, this CDR3 is encoded by other sequences in the same sample as well. CDR3 nucleotides: TGTGCTAGTGGTTTTAGCGGGAGTTCCTACGAGCAGTACTTC. Its translation: CASGFSGSSYEQYF. The chain is built from TRBV12-5 and TRBJ2-7; TRBD2 matches at 9 bases. The CDR3 has 14 amino acids. From germline, CDR1 is LGHNT and CDR2 FRNRAP. The V gene end was trimmed by 3 bases and the J gene end by 1 base; junction bases not matched to a gene: 1.

The chain employs TRBV14 and TRBJ2-6; no clear D. The V end was cut by 2 bases, the J end by 0 bases, with 14 bases between. Germline loops: CDR1 SGHDN, CDR2 FVKESK. This CDR3 region has 18 residues. CDR3 in amino acids: CASSQQAETLSGANVLTF. Written as DNA, the CDR3 is TGTGCCAGCAGCCAACAGGCCGAAACCCTCTCTGGGGCCAACGTCCTGACTTTC.

The rearrangement links TRBV5-1 to TRBJ2-1; TRBD2 matches at 12 bases. CDR3 size: 20 residues. Trimming removed 0 bases from V and 1 base from J; junction bases left unmatched: 11. Germline values: CDR1 SGHRS, CDR2 YFSETQ. The CDR3: CASSLAGASGRAGSYNEQFF. The DNA for the CDR3 is TGCGCCAGCAGCTTGGCCGGGGCTAGCGGGAGGGCCGGTTCCTACAATGAGCAGTTCTTC.

This clone was observed a single time. The rearrangement links TRBV27 to TRBJ2-1, with 11 bases identical to TRBD2. The CDR3 consists of 14 residues. J gave up 6 bases and V 5 bases, and 3 bases lay outside the gene matches. The V gene's germline CDR1 is MNHEY and CDR2 SMNVEV (reference sequence). In DNA form, the CDR3 reads TGTGCCAGCAGTGGGACTAGCGGAACCAATGAGCAGTTCTTC. Its protein product is CASSGTSGTNEQFF.

The chain links TRBV28 to TRBJ1-1; D not certain. CDR1 and CDR2 (germline): MDHEN, SYDVKM. This CDR3 comprises 13 residues. Trimming left V 3 bases short and J 0 bases short, with 5 bases between. The CDR3 here is CASSFLLNTEAFF. CDR3 nucleotide sequence: TGTGCCAGCAGTTTTCTATTGAACACTGAAGCTTTCTTT.